The next 14 T cell receptor beta chains were all read from a single sample in a study of cytotoxic CD8 clonotypes in ibrutinib-treated CLL. TCRdb's copy holds only in-frame clones and misses some; the assay was immunoSEQ multiplex PCR. This table holds some 92,000 clones, 70% to 80% found once. The source was PBMCs, collected after 24 months of ibrutinib treatment. These receptors were collected from a human donor with chronic lymphocytic leukemia.

The genes are TRBV19 and TRBJ1-5; D might be TRBD1 (5 bases). The germline V gene has CDR1 LNHDA and CDR2 SQIVND (reference sequence). The CDR3 is made up of 16 amino acids. Between the trimmed V and J ends, which lost 1 base and 4 bases, there was a span of 14 bases. CDR3 bases: TGTGCCAGTAGTATAGGGGGCCAGGCCCAAAATCAGCCCCAGCATTTT. Translating gives CASSIGGQAQNQPQHF. The full variable domain, its missing parts supplied by reference TRBV19 and TRBJ1-5, is DGGITQSPKYLFRKEGQNVTLSCEQNLNHDAMYWYRQDPGQGLRLIYYSQIVNDFQKGDIAEGYSVSREKKESFPLTVTSAQKNPTAFYLCASSIGGQAQNQPQHFGDGTRLSIL.

This clone was observed a few times. The rearrangement links TRBV19 to TRBJ2-5; D possibly corresponds to TRBD1 (6 bases). The germline CDR1 and CDR2 sequences are LNHDA and SQIVND (reference sequence). This CDR3 region has 13 residues. Trimming stripped 6 bases from V and 0 bases from J, with 8 bases between. Here the CDR3 reads CASRDRYQETQYF. The CDR3, as DNA: TGTGCCAGTAGGGACAGATACCAAGAGACCCAGTACTTC.

The V gene is TRBV18, the J gene TRBJ2-1; unclear D gene. The CDR3 extends over 14 amino acids. V dropped 2 bases and J dropped 2 bases, with 7 bases sitting between them. The V gene's germline CDR1 is KGHSH and CDR2 LQKENI. The CDR3 spells CASSPGTTYNEQFF. The CDR3 DNA is TGTGCCAGCTCACCAGGCACGACCTACAATGAGCAGTTCTTC.

The gene calls are TRBV7-3 and TRBJ2-2; D perhaps matches TRBD2 (6 bases). Trimming removed 5 bases from V and 0 bases from J, with 13 bases in between. Germline-derived CDR1 and CDR2 are SGHTA and FQGTGA. The CDR3 totals 16 residues. CDR3 DNA: TGTGCCAGCAGCGACGGAGGGACGGCGAACACCGGGGAGCTGTTTTTT. Amino acid sequence: CASSDGGTANTGELFF. Supplemented by reference TRBV7-3 and TRBJ2-2, the full variable domain reads GAGVSQTPSNKVTEKGKYVELRCDPISGHTALYWYRQSLGQGPEFLIYFQGTGAADDSGLPNDRFFAVRPEGSVSTLKIQRTERGDSAVYLCASSDGGTANTGELFFGEGSRLTVL.

This clone has just a few counts. The rearrangement links TRBV5-6 to TRBJ2-1, with D uncertain. The CDR3 totals 11 residues. Per the germline V gene, CDR1 is SGHDT and CDR2 is YYEEEE. V lost 4 bases and J 5 bases, leaving 4 bases between the germline ends. The CDR3 is CASSRNNEQFF. The CDR3 DNA reads as TGTGCCAGCAGCAGAAACAATGAGCAGTTCTTC.

The gene calls are TRBV6-1 and TRBJ2-3; possibly TRBD2 for D (5 bases). V was clipped by 4 bases and J by 3 bases, with 20 bases between them. The CDR3 sequence is 17 residues long. CDR1 and CDR2 (germline): MNHNS, SASEGT. The CDR3 spells CASSGLQGLEGTDTQYF. CDR3 in DNA: TGTGCCAGCAGTGGCCTTCAAGGGCTAGAGGGAACAGATACGCAGTATTTT.

The chain carries TRBV19 and TRBJ2-7; 8 nucleotides line up with TRBD2. Germline V gives CDR1 LNHDA, CDR2 SQIVND (reference sequence). The CDR3 is 15 amino acids. J was trimmed by 9 bases and V by 7 bases; bases with no gene match: 17. In DNA form, the CDR3 reads TGTGCCAGTACCCTCGTGATAGCGGGAAGCGTGGTGCAGTACTTC. Protein product: CASTLVIAGSVVQYF.

The chain is built from TRBV11-2 and TRBJ2-3; D is ambiguous. V was shortened by 1 base and J by 0 bases, with 8 bases between the two germline ends. There are 15 residues in the CDR3. Germline-derived CDR1 and CDR2 are SGHAT and FQNNGV. The CDR3 DNA is TGTGCCAGCAGCTTAGTCTACGCGAGCACAGATACGCAGTATTTT. It yields the protein CASSLVYASTDTQYF. The full variable domain, its missing parts supplied by reference TRBV11-2 and TRBJ2-3, is EAGVAQSPRYKIIEKRQSVAFWCNPISGHATLYWYQQILGQGPKLLIQFQNNGVVDDSQLPKDRFSAERLKGVDSTLKIQPAKLEDSAVYLCASSLVYASTDTQYFGPGTRLTVL.

This chain connects TRBV30 to TRBJ2-5, with D perhaps TRBD2 (5 bases). The germline V gene has CDR1 GTSNPN and CDR2 SVGIG (reference sequence). The CDR3 is 12 amino acids. With 5 bases removed from V and 1 base from J, the gap between germline ends came to 8 bases. The CDR3 reads CAWVTIQETQYF. Written as DNA, the CDR3 is TGTGCCTGGGTGACTATCCAAGAGACCCAGTACTTC.

The rearrangement uses TRBV28 and TRBJ1-4; D is possibly TRBD1 (5 bases). This CDR3 has 15 amino acids. Looked up from germline, CDR1 is MDHEN and CDR2 is SYDVKM. V lost 5 bases to trimming and J lost 6 bases, with 16 bases between them. CDR3 nucleotide sequence: TGTGCCAGCAGTGGGGTTCTGGGGACGGATGAAAAACTGTTTTTT. Amino acids: CASSGVLGTDEKLFF. The entire variable domain, with the rest obtained from reference TRBV28 and TRBJ1-4, is as follows: DVKVTQSSRYLVKRTGEKVFLECVQDMDHENMFWYRQDPGLGLRLIYFSYDVKMKEKGDIPEGYSVSREKKERFSLILESASTNQTSMYLCASSGVLGTDEKLFFGSGTQLSVL.

This clone has just a few counts. This chain connects TRBV20-1 to TRBJ1-3; no clear D gene. There are 11 residues in the CDR3. Germline V gene lookup returns CDR1 DFQATT and CDR2 SNEGSKA (reference sequence). Trimming took 6 bases from V and 4 from J, leaving 7 bases between them. The CDR3 sequence: CSAHGGNTIYF. The DNA of the CDR3 is TGCAGTGCCCATGGGGGAAACACCATATATTTT.

This chain joins TRBV20-1 and TRBJ1-2; D perhaps matches TRBD1 (5 bases). CDR1 is DFQATT, CDR2 SNEGSKA, per germline (reference sequence). The V and J ends lost 3 bases and 7 bases respectively, with 9 bases between them. The CDR3 is 11 amino acids. CDR3 DNA: TGCAGTGCTAGCAGGGTTGGTGGCTACACCTTC. Amino acid sequence: CSASRVGGYTF.

This clone was found a few times. The rearrangement links TRBV7-3 to TRBJ1-3, with D perhaps matching TRBD1 (5 bases). There are 15 residues in the CDR3. Germline CDR1 and CDR2: SGHTA and FQGTGA. Trimming cost V 4 bases and J 0 bases, with 10 bases left between them. The CDR3 spells CASSSQGLSGNTIYF. DNA for the CDR3: TGTGCCAGCAGCTCTCAGGGCCTCTCTGGAAACACCATATATTTT.

V gene TRBV10-2 combines with J gene TRBJ2-3, with TRBD2 matching 14 bases. V shed 6 bases, J shed 2 bases, and the junction held 7 bases outside the gene matches. The CDR3 contains 17 residues. Per germline, CDR1 WSHSY and CDR2 SAAADI. CDR3 DNA: TGCGCCAGCAGAGACTGGACTAGCGGGAGGAACACAGATACGCAGTATTTT. This gives the protein CASRDWTSGRNTDTQYF.